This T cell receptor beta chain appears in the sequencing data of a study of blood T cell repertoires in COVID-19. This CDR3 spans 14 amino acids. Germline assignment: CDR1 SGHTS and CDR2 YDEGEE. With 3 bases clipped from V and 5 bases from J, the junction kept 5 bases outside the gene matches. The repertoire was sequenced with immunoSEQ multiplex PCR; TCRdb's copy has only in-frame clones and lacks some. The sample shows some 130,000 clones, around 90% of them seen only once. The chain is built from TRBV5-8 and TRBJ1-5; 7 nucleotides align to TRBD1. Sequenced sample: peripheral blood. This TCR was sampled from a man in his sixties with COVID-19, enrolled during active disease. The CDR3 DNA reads TGTGCCAGCAGCTCGGGACAGAGCTATCAGCCCCAGCATTTT. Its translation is CASSSGQSYQPQHF.